These T cell receptor beta chains were read from a single sample in a study of Graves' ophthalmopathy and Graves' hyperthyroidism. TCRdb re-derived calls from the multiplex PCR reads in MiXCR, one entry per CDR3 protein. The sample consists of a few hundred thousand distinct CDR3 sequences, 17% of them appearing once. Material: peripheral blood. The receptors stem from an adult woman with stable Graves' hyperthyroidism. CDR3s include the opening cysteine and the closing phenylalanine or tryptophan. Each record gives: D gene, V gene, clone size, J gene, CDR3 protein, CDR3 DNA. A D gene is named only where the DNA matches it firmly. Size values are once, few and many counts, or a class for expanded clones, and some rows have none.

D gene: .
V gene: TRBV3-1
clone size: few
J gene: TRBJ2-7
CDR3 protein: CASSPPSPGVGEQYF
CDR3 DNA: TGTGCCAGCAGCCCCCCCAGTCCGGGAGTGGGAGAGCAGTACTTC

D gene: TRBD2
V gene: TRBV7-8
clone size: many
J gene: TRBJ2-5
CDR3 protein: CASSAISGTSSETQYF
CDR3 DNA: TGTGCCAGCAGCGCCATATCCGGGACTAGCTCAGAGACCCAGTACTTC

D gene: .
V gene: TRBV10-3
clone size: many
J gene: TRBJ1-3
CDR3 protein: CAIKSTDSGNTIYF
CDR3 DNA: TGTGCCATCAAATCGACAGACTCTGGAAACACCATATATTTT

D gene: .
V gene: TRBV24-1
clone size: many
J gene: TRBJ2-5
CDR3 protein: CATSSTRGPNEETQYF
CDR3 DNA: TGTGCCACCAGTTCAACTCGGGGCCCTAACGAAGAGACCCAGTACTTC

D gene: .
V gene: TRBV6-1
clone size: .
J gene: TRBJ1-2
CDR3 protein: CASAGTEYGYTF
CDR3 DNA: TGTGCCAGCGCTGGGACGGAATATGGCTACACCTTC

D gene: .
V gene: TRBV28
clone size: many
J gene: TRBJ1-3
CDR3 protein: CASWGFAGNTIYF
CDR3 DNA: TGTGCCAGTTGGGGCTTTGCTGGAAACACCATATATTTT

D gene: TRBD1
V gene: TRBV2
clone size: few
J gene: TRBJ1-5
CDR3 protein: CASSAGTGYQPQHF
CDR3 DNA: TGTGCCAGCAGTGCCGGGACAGGCTATCAGCCCCAGCATTTT

D gene: .
V gene: TRBV2
clone size: many
J gene: TRBJ2-4
CDR3 protein: CASSAGTSSQLAKNIQYF
CDR3 DNA: TGTGCCAGCAGTGCCGGGACATCCTCCCAACTAGCCAAAAACATTCAGTACTTC

D gene: TRBD1
V gene: TRBV20-1
clone size: many
J gene: TRBJ2-5
CDR3 protein: CSAPTAGQGGTQYF
CDR3 DNA: TGCAGTGCCCCTACTGCGGGACAGGGTGGGACCCAGTACTTC

D gene: .
V gene: TRBV19
clone size: many
J gene: TRBJ1-2
CDR3 protein: CASSLSMGTTDGYTF
CDR3 DNA: TGTGCCAGTAGTCTCTCCATGGGTACGACGGATGGCTACACCTTC

D gene: .
V gene: TRBV27
clone size: .
J gene: TRBJ2-7
CDR3 protein: CASSLRPGGEYEQYF
CDR3 DNA: TGTGCCAGCAGTTTACGTCCAGGGGGGGAATACGAGCAGTACTTC

D gene: .
V gene: TRBV7-8
clone size: many
J gene: TRBJ1-3
CDR3 protein: CASRNRAGNTIYF
CDR3 DNA: TGTGCCAGCAGAAACAGGGCTGGAAACACCATATATTTT

D gene: .
V gene: TRBV7-2
clone size: many
J gene: TRBJ2-4
CDR3 protein: CASSREAQNIQYF
CDR3 DNA: TGTGCCAGCAGCAGGGAGGCACAAAACATTCAGTACTTC

D gene: .
V gene: TRBV29-1
clone size: .
J gene: TRBJ1-1
CDR3 protein: CSVLFVEAFF
CDR3 DNA: TGCAGCGTTCTCTTTGTTGAAGCTTTCTTT

D gene: .
V gene: TRBV2
clone size: many
J gene: TRBJ1-2
CDR3 protein: CASTPFNYGYTF
CDR3 DNA: TGTGCCAGCACACCCTTTAACTATGGCTACACCTTC

D gene: TRBD1
V gene: TRBV15
clone size: many
J gene: TRBJ2-5
CDR3 protein: CATSTGQGATQYF
CDR3 DNA: TGTGCCACCAGCACCGGACAGGGTGCGACCCAGTACTTC

D gene: TRBD2
V gene: TRBV9
clone size: many
J gene: TRBJ2-7
CDR3 protein: CASSVGGGVHYEQYF
CDR3 DNA: TGTGCCAGCAGCGTAGGGGGGGGTGTTCACTACGAGCAGTACTTC

D gene: .
V gene: TRBV7-3
clone size: many
J gene: TRBJ2-2
CDR3 protein: CASSQRPATTGELFF
CDR3 DNA: TGTGCCAGCAGCCAAAGACCCGCCACCACCGGGGAGCTGTTTTTT